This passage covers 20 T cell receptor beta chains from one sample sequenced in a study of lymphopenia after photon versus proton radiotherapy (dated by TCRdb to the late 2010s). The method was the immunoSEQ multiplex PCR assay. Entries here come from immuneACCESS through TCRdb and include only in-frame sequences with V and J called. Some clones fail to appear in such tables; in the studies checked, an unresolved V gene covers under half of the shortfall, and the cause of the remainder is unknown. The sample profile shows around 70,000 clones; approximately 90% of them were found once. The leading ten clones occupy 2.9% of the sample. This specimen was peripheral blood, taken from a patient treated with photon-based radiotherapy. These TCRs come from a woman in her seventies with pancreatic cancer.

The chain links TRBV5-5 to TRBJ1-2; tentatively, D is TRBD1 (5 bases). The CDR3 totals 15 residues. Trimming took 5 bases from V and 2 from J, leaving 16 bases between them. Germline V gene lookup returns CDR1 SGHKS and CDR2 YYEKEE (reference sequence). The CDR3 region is CASSLRTGTNYGYTF. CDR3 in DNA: TGTGCCAGCAGTCTTCGGACGGGGACCAACTATGGCTACACCTTC. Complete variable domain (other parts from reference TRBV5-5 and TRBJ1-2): DAGVTQSPTHLIKTRGQQVTLRCSPISGHKSVSWYQQVLGQGPQFIFQYYEKEERGRGNFPDRFSARQFPNYSSELNVNALLLGDSALYLCASSLRTGTNYGYTFGSGTRLTVV.

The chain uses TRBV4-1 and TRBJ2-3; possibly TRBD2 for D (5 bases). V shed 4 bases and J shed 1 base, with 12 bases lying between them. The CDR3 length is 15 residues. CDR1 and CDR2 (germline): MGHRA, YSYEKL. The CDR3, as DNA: TGCGCCAGCAGCCTCTACGGTAGCGGCACAGATACGCAGTATTTT. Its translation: CASSLYGSGTDTQYF.

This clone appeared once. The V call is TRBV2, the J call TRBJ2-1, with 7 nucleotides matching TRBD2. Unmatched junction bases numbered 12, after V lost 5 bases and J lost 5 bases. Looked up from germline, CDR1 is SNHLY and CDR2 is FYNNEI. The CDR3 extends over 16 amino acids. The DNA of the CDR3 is TGTGCCAGCAGTAGATCTCAGGGACTACTTCACAATGAGCAGTTCTTC. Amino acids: CASSRSQGLLHNEQFF. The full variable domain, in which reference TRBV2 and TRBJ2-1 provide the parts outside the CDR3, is EPEVTQTPSHQVTQMGQEVILRCVPISNHLYFYWYRQILGQKVEFLVSFYNNEISEKSEIFDDQFSVERPDGSNFTLKIRSTKLEDSAMYFCASSRSQGLLHNEQFFGPGTRLTVL.

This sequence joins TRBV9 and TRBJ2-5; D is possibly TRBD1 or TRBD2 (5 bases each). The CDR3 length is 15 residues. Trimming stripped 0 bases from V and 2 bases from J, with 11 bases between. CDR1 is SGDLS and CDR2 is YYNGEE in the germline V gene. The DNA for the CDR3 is TGTGCCAGCAGCGTAGCGGTGGGGGAACAAGAGACCCAGTACTTC. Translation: CASSVAVGEQETQYF.

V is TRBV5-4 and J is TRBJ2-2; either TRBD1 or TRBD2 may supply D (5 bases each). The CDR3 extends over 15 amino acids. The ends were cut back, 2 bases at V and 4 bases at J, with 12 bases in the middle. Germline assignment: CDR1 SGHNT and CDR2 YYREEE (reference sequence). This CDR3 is CASSFQGRGTGELFF. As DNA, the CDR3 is TGTGCCAGCAGCTTTCAGGGTCGGGGCACCGGGGAGCTGTTTTTT.

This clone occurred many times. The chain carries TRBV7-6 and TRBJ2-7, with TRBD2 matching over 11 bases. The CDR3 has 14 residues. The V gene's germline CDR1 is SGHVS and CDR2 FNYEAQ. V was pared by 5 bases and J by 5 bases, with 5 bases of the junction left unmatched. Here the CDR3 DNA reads TGTGCCAGCAGCGGTAGCGGGAGGGGTCACGAGCAGTACTTC. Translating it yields CASSGSGRGHEQYF.

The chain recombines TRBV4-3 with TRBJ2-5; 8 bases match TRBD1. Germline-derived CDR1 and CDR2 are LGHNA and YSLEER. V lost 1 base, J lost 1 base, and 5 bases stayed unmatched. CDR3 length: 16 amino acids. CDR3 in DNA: TGCGCCAGCAGCCAAGGGACAGGGAGGATCCAAGAGACCCAGTACTTC. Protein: CASSQGTGRIQETQYF.

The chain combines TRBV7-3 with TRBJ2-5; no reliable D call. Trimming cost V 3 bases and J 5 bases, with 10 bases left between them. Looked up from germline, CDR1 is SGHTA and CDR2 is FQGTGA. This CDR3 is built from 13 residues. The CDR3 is CASSFRSRETQYF. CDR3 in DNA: TGTGCCAGCAGCTTCCGATCACGGGAGACCCAGTACTTC.

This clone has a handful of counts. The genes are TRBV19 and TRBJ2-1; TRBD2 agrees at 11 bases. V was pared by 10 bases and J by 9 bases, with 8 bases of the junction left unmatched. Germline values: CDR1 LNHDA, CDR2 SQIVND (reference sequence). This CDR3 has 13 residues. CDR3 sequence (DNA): TGTGCCACCAGTAGCGGGAGGGCTGGTGAGCAGTTCTTC. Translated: CATSSGRAGEQFF.

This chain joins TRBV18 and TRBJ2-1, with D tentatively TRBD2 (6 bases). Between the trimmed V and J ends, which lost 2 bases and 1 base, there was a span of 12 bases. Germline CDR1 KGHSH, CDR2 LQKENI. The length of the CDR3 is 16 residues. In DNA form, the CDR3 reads TGTGCCAGCTCACCAGGACGGGAGAATTCCTACAATGAGCAGTTCTTC. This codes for CASSPGRENSYNEQFF.

The CDR3 region is CASSLGQGSSYEQYF. In nucleotides, the CDR3 is TGTGCCAGCAGCCTGGGACAGGGAAGCTCCTACGAGCAGTACTTC. V usage is TRBV5-4 and J usage is TRBJ2-7; 9 bases match TRBD1. Per the germline V gene, CDR1 is SGHNT and CDR2 is YYREEE (reference sequence). Trimming cost V 4 bases and J 0 bases; bases outside gene matches: 5. This CDR3 is 15 amino acids long. The full variable domain, completed using reference TRBV5-4 and TRBJ2-7, is ETGVTQSPTHLIKTRGQQVTLRCSSQSGHNTVSWYQQALGQGPQFIFQYYREEENGRGNFPPRFSGLQFPNYSSELNVNALELDDSALYLCASSLGQGSSYEQYFGPGTRLTVT.

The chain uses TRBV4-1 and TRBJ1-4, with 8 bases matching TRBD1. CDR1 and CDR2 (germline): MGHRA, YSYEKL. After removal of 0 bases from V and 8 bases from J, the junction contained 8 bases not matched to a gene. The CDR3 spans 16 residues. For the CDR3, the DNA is TGCGCCAGCAGCCAAGATTTCGGGACAGGTCGAGAAAAACTGTTTTTT. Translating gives CASSQDFGTGREKLFF.

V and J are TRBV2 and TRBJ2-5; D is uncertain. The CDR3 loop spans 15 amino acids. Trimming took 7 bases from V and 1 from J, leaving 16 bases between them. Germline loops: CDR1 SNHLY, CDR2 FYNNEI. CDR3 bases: TGTGCCAGCACTCGTACGGTCATAACCCAAGAGACCCAGTACTTC. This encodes CASTRTVITQETQYF.

The CDR3 sequence is CASSLQGMFRPDTQYF. The CDR3 DNA follows: TGTGCCAGCAGCTTACAGGGTATGTTTCGACCAGATACGCAGTATTTT. The chain has TRBV11-3 and TRBJ2-3, with a weak D call TRBD1 (5 bases). The germline V and J ends were trimmed by 2 bases and 4 bases, with 16 bases remaining between them. The germline gives CDR1 SGHNT, CDR2 YENEEA. The CDR3 extends over 16 amino acids.

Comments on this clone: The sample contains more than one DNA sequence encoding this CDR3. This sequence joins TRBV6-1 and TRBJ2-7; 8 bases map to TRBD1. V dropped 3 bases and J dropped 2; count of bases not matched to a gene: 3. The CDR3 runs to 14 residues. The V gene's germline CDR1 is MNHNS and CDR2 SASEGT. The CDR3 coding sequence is TGTGCCAGCAGTGATACAGGGGGTCCCTACGAGCAGTACTTC. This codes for CASSDTGGPYEQYF.

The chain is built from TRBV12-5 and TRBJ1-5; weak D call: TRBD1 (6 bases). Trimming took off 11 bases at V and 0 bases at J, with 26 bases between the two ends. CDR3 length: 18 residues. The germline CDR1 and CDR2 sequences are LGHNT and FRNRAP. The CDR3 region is CAGTHTGIGPYSNQPQHF. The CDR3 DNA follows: TGTGCTGGAACTCATACAGGGATCGGACCATATAGCAATCAGCCCCAGCATTTT.

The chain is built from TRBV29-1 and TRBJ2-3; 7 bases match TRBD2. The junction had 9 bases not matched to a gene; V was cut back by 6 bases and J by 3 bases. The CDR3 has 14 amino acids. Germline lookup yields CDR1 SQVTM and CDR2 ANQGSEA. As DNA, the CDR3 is TGCAGCGTAAGCCCGACTAGCAGGACAGATACGCAGTATTTT. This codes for CSVSPTSRTDTQYF.

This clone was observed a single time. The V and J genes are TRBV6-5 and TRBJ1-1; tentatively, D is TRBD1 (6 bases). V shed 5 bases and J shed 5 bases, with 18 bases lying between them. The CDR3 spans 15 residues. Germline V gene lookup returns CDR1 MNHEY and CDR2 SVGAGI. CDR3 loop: CASSTGGPGGTEAFF. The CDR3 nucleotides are TGTGCCAGCAGTACCGGGGGCCCCGGAGGGACTGAAGCTTTCTTT.

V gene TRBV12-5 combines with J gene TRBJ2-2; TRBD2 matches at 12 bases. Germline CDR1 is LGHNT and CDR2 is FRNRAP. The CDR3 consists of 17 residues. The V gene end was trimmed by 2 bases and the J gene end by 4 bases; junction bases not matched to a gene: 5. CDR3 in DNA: TGTGCTAGTGGTTTGTCAACTAGCGGGAGGCCCACCGGGGAGCTGTTTTTT. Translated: CASGLSTSGRPTGELFF.

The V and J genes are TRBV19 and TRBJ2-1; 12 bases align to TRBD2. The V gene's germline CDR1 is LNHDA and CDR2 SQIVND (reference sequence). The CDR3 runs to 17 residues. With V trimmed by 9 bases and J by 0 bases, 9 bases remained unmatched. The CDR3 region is CASEGLAGASSYNEQFF. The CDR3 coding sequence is TGTGCCAGCGAGGGACTAGCGGGTGCCAGCTCCTACAATGAGCAGTTCTTC.